One T cell receptor beta chain is described in this entry. This specimen comes from a study of OX40 agonist ivuxolimab in advanced cancers. Method: immunoSEQ multiplex PCR; TCRdb's copy keeps in-frame clones and lacks some. This table has about 80,000 clones, around nine tenths appearing once. This receptor was taken from an adult with an advanced solid tumor such as melanoma, head and neck, liver or kidney cancer. Sequenced material: CD4+ or CD8+ T cells sorted from blood, taken in a trial of the OX40 agonist ivuxolimab.

The CDR3 region has the DNA TGTGCCAGCAGCGCCTACTCTAGCGATGAGCAGTTCTTC. This gives the protein CASSAYSSDEQFF. The gene calls are TRBV9 and TRBJ2-1; D possibly corresponds to TRBD2 (6 bases). This CDR3 is 13 amino acids long. Per germline, CDR1 SGDLS and CDR2 YYNGEE. Trimming pared 3 bases from V and 8 bases from J, leaving 12 bases between.